This TCR beta chain derives from a study of blood T cell repertoires in COVID-19. Clones were sequenced by immunoSEQ multiplex PCR, and TCRdb holds only the in-frame ones, with some missing. The table includes 150,000 or so clones, 70% to 90% detected once. Looked up from germline, CDR1 is SGHNT and CDR2 is YENEEA. The CDR3 is 16 residues long. J was trimmed by 7 bases and V by 0 bases; bases with no gene match: 4. This clonotype originated in a man aged 55-75 years with COVID-19, enrolled during active disease. Specimen: peripheral blood. J is TRBJ2-1 and V is TRBV11-3, with 12 bases aligning to TRBD2. CDR3 sequence: CASSLDRGLAGNEQFF. CDR3 bases: TGTGCCAGCAGCTTAGATCGTGGACTAGCGGGGAATGAGCAGTTCTTC.